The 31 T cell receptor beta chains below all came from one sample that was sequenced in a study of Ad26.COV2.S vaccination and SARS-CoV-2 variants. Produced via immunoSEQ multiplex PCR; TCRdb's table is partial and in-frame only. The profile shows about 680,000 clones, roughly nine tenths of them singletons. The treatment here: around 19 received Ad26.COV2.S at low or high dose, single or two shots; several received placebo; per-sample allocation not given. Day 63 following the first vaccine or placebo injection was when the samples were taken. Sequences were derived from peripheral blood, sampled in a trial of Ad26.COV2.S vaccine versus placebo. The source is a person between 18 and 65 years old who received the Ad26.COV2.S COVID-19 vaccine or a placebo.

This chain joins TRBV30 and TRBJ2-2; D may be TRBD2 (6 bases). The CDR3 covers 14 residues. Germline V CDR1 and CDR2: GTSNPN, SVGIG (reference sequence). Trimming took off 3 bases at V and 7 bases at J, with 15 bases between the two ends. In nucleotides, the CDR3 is TGTGCCTGGAGACACTCGGGGACTCTCGGGGAGCTGTTTTTT. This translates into CAWRHSGTLGELFF.

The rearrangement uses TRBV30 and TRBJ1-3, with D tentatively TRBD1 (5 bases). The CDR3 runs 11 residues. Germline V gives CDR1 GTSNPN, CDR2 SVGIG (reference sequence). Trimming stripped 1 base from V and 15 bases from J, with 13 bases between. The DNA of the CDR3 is TGTGCCTGGAGTGCCCGGGGGGGGAGATATTTT. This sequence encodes CAWSARGGRYF.

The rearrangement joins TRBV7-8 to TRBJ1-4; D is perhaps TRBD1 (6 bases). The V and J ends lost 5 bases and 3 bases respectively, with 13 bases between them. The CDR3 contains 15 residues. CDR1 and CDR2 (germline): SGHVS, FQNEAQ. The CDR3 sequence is CASSRYRVSNEKLFF. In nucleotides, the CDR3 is TGTGCCAGCAGCCGATACAGGGTATCTAATGAAAAACTGTTTTTT. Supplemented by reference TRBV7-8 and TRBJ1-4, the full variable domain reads GAGVSQSPRYKVAKRGQDVALRCDPISGHVSLFWYQQALGQGPEFLTYFQNEAQLDKSGLPSDRFFAERPEGSVSTLKIQRTQQEDSAVYLCASSRYRVSNEKLFFGSGTQLSVL.

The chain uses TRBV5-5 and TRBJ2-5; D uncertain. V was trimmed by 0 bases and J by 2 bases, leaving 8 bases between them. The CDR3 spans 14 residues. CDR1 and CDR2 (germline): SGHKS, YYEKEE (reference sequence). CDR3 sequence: CASSLALTQETQYF. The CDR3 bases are TGTGCCAGCAGCTTGGCGCTGACACAAGAGACCCAGTACTTC.

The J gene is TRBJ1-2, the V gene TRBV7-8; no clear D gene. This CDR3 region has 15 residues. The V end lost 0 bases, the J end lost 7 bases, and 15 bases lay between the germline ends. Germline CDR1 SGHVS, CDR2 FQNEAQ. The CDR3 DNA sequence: TGTGCCAGCAGCTTAGCGGCCCATCCCGAGGGTGGCTACACCTTC. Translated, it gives CASSLAAHPEGGYTF.

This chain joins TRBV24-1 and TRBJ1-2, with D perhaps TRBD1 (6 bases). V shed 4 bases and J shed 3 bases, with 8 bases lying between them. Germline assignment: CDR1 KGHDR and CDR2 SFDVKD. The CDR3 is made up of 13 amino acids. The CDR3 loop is CATSEGADYGYTF. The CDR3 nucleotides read TGTGCCACCAGTGAGGGGGCCGACTATGGCTACACCTTC.

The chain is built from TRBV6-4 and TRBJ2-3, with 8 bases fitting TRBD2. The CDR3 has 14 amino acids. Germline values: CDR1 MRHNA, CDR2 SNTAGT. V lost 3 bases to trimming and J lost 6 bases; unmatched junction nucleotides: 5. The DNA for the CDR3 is TGTGCCAGCAGTGAAACGGGGGGGCAGGATACGCAGTATTTT. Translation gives CASSETGGQDTQYF.

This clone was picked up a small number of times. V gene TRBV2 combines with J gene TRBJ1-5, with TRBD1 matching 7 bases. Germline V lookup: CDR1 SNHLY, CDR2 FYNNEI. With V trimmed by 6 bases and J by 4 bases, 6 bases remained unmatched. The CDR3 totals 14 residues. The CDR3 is CASSFIQGNQPQHF. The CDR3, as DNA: TGTGCCAGCAGCTTTATACAGGGGAATCAGCCCCAGCATTTT.

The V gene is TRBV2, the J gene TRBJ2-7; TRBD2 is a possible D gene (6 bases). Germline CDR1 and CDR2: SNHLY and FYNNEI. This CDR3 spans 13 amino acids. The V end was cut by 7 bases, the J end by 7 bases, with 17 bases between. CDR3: CASIADSRGEQYF. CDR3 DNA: TGTGCCAGCATAGCCGACAGTCGGGGGGAGCAGTACTTC.

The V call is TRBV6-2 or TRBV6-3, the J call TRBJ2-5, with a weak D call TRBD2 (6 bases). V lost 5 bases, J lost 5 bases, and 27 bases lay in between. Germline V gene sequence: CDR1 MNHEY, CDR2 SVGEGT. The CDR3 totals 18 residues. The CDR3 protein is CASSPITRNRQGRETQYF. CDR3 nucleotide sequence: TGTGCCAGCAGTCCAATAACCCGCAACAGGCAAGGGAGGGAGACCCAGTACTTC.

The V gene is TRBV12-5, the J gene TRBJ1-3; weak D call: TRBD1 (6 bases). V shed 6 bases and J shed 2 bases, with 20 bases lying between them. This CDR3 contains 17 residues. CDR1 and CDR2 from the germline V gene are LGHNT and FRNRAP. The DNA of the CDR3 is TGTGCTAGTGGGTGGACGACAGGCACTTTACCTGGAAACACCATATATTTT. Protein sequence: CASGWTTGTLPGNTIYF.

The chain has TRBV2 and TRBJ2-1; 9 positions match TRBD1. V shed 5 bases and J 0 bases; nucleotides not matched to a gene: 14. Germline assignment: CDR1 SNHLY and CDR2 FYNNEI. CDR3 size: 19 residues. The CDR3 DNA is TGTGCCAGCAGTACAGACAGGGGGGAACGCATGAGCTCCTACAATGAGCAGTTCTTC. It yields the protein CASSTDRGERMSSYNEQFF.

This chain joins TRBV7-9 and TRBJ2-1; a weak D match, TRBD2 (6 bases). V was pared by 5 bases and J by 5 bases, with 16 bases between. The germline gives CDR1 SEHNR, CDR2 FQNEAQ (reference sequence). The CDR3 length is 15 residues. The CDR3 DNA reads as TGTGCCAGCAGCCCTCGGAGGGCCGGTGACAATGAGCAGTTCTTC. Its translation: CASSPRRAGDNEQFF.

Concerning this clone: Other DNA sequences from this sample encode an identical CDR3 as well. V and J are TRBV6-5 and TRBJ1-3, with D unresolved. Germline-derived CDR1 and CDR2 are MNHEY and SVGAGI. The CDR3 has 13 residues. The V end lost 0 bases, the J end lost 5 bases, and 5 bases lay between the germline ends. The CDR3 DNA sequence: TGTGCCAGCAGTTACTCTGGGAGAAACACCATATATTTT. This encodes CASSYSGRNTIYF.

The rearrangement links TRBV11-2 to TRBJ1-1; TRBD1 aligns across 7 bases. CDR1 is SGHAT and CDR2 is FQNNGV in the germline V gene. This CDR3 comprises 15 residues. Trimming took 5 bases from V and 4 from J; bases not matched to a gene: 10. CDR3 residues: CASSQMRQGGTEAFF. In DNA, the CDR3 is TGTGCCAGCAGCCAAATGCGACAGGGAGGCACTGAAGCTTTCTTT.

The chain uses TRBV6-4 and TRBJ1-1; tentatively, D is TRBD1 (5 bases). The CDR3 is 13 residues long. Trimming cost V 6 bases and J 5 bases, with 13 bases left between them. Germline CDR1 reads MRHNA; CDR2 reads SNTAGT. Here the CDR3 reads CASSSQEGTEAFF. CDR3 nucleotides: TGTGCCAGCAGCAGCCAGGAGGGGACTGAAGCTTTCTTT.

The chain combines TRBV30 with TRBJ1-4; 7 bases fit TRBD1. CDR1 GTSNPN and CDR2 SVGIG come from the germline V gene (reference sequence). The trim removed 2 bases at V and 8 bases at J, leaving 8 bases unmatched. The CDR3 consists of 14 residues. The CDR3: CAWSPGQVNEKLFF. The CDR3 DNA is TGTGCCTGGAGTCCTGGACAGGTTAACGAAAAACTGTTTTTT.

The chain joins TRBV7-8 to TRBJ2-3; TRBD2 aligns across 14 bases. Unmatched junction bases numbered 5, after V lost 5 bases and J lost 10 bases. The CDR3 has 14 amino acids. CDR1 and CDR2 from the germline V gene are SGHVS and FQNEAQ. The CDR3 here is CASSATSGGVSQYF. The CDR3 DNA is TGTGCCAGCAGCGCGACTAGCGGGGGGGTTTCGCAGTATTTT.

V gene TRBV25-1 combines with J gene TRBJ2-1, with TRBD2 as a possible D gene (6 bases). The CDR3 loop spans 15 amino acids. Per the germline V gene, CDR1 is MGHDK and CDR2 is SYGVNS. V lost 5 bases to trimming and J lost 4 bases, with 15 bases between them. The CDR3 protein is CASSSGELFYNEQFF. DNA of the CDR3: TGTGCCAGCAGTTCGGGAGAGCTCTTTTACAATGAGCAGTTCTTC.

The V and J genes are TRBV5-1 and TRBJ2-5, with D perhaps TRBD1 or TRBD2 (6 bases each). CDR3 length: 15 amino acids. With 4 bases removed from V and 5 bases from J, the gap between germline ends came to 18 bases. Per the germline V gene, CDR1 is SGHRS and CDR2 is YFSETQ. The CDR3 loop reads CASSLGSTGRETQYF. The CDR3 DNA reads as TGCGCCAGCAGCCTGGGAAGTACAGGGAGGGAGACCCAGTACTTC. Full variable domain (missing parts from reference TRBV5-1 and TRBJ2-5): KAGVTQTPRYLIKTRGQQVTLSCSPISGHRSVSWYQQTPGQGLQFLFEYFSETQRNKGNFPGRFSGRQFSNSRSEMNVSTLELGDSALYLCASSLGSTGRETQYFGPGTRLLVL.

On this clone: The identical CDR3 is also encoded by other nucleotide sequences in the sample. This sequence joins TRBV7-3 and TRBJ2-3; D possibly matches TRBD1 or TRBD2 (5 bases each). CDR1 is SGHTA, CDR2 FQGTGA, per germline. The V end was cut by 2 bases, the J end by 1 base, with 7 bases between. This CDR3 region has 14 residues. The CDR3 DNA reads TGTGCCAGCAGCTTACGAGGGGGCACAGATACGCAGTATTTT. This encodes CASSLRGGTDTQYF.

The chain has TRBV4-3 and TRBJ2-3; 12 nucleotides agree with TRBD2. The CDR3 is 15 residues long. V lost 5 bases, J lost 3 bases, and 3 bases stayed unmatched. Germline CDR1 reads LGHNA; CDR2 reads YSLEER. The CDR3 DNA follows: TGCGCCAGCAGCAACGGACTAGCGGGGACAGATACGCAGTATTTT. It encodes CASSNGLAGTDTQYF.

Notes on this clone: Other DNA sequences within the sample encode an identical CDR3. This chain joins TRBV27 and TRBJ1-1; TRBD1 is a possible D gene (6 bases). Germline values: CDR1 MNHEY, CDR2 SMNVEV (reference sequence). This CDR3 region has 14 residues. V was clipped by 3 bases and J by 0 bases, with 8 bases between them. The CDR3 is CASSFQGLNTEAFF. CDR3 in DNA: TGTGCCAGCAGTTTTCAGGGGCTGAACACTGAAGCTTTCTTT.

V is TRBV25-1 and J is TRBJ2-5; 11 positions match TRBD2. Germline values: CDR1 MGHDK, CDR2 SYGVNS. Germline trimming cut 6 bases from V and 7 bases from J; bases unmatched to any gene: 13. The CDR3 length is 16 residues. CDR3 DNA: TGTGCCAGCAGCGGATATGGACTAGCGGGTGGGGGGACCCAGTACTTC. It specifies CASSGYGLAGGGTQYF.

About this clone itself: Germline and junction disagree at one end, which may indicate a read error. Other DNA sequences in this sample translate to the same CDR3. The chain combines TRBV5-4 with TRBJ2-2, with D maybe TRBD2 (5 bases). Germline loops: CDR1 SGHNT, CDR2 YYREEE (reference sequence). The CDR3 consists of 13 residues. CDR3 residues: CASGPETAGELFF. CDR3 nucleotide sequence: TGTGCCAGCGGGCCTGAAACGGCCGGGGAACTGTTTTTT.

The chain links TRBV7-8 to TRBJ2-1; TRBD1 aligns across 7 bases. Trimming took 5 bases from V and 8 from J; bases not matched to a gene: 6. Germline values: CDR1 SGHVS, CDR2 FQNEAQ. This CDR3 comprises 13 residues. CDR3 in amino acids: CASSDHTGDEQFF. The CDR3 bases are TGTGCCAGCAGCGACCACACAGGGGATGAGCAGTTCTTC.

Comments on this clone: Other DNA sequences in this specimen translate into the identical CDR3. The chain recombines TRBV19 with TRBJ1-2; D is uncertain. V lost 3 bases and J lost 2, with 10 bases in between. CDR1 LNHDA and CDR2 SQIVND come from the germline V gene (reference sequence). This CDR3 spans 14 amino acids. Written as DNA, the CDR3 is TGTGCCAGTAGTATTGAAGGCAGGAACTATGGCTACACCTTC. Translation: CASSIEGRNYGYTF.

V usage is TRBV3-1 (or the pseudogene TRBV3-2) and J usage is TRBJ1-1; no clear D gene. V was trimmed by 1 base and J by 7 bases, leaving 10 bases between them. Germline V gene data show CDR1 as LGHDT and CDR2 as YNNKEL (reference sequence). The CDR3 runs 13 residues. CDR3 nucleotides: TGTGCCAGCAGCCAAGTCGGCGCGCTTGAAGCTTTCTTT. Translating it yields CASSQVGALEAFF.

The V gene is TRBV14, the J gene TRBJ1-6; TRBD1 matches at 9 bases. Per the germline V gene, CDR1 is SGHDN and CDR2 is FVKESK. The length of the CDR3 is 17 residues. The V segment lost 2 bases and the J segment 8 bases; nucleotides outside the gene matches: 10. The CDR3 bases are TGTGCCAGCAGCCAATATCTCCGGACAGGGGAGGATTCACCCCTCCACTTT. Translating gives CASSQYLRTGEDSPLHF.

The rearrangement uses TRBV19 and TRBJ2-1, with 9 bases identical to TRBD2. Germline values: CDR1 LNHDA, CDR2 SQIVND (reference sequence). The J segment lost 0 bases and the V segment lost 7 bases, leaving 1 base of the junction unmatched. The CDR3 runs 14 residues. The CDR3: CASNSGSSYNEQFF. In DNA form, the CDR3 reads TGTGCCAGTAATAGCGGGAGCTCCTACAATGAGCAGTTCTTC.

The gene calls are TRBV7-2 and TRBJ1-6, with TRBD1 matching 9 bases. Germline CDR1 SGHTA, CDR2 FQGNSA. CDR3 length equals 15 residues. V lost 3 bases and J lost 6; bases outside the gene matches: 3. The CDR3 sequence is CASSFGTGFNSPLHF. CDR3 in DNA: TGTGCCAGCAGCTTCGGGACAGGGTTTAATTCACCCCTCCACTTT.